This T cell receptor beta chain was captured in a study of shared clonotypes between healthy human individuals. Positive CCR7 selection of CD45RO-negative cells yielded the naive CD8 cells, and terminally differentiated effector memory CD45RA+ cells were excluded. Comment on this clone: Its antigen remains unknown.

Using immunoSEQ multiplex PCR, the repertoire was profiled, and TCRdb retains in-frame clones only, with some absent. This sample has more than 2 million clones, with around 96% found just once. General study points: Despite large depth, sorted-subset datasets appeared incompletely sequenced.

V was pared by 6 bases and J by 7 bases, with 10 bases of the junction left unmatched. CDR1 and CDR2 (germline): SGHKS, YYEKEE (reference sequence). This CDR3 spans 15 amino acids. This clonotype originated in a man between 18 and 29 years old in good health. The source material was naive CD8+ T cells sorted from blood. The V gene is TRBV5-5, the J gene TRBJ1-4; 9 bases agree with TRBD1. CDR3 bases: TGTGCCAGCACTGACTTCGGGACAGGGTTTGAAAAACTGTTTTTT. This sequence encodes CASTDFGTGFEKLFF.